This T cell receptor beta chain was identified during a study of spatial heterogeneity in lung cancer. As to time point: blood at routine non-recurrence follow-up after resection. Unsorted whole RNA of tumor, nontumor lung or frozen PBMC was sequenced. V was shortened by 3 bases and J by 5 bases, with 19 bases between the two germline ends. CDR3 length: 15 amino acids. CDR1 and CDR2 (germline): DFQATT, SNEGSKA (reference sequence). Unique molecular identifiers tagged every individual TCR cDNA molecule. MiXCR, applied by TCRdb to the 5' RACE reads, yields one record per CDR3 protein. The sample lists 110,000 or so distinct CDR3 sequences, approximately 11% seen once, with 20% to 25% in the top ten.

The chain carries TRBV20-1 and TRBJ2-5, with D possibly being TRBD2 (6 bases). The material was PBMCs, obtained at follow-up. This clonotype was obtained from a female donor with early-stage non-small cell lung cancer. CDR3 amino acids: CSASPSEGRAETQYF. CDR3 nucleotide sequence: TGCAGTGCTAGTCCCTCGGAGGGGCGCGCGGAGACCCAGTACTTC.